The next 4 T cell receptor beta chains were all read from a single sample in a study of cytomegalovirus exposure and HLA in healthy donors. Primers included in the PCR were 60 Vbeta and 13 Jbeta primers. The method was immunoSEQ multiplex PCR; TCRdb's version includes in-frame clones alone and lacks a portion of them. The repertoire holds some 250,000 clones, with 81% as singletons. Specimen: PBMCs. The receptors stem from a woman aged 55-75 years in good health and CMV-seropositive.

This chain joins TRBV30 and TRBJ1-2; 10 bases are shared with TRBD1. CDR3 length: 14 residues. The V gene end was trimmed by 5 bases and the J gene end by 4 bases; junction bases not matched to a gene: 7. The germline V gene has CDR1 GTSNPN and CDR2 SVGIG (reference sequence). CDR3 loop: CAWYWGQGTYGYTF. The CDR3 DNA reads as TGTGCCTGGTATTGGGGACAGGGGACCTATGGCTACACCTTC. Based on the CDR3 plus reference TRBV30 and TRBJ1-2, the full variable domain is SQTIHQWPATLVQPVGSPLSLECTVEGTSNPNLYWYRQAAGRGLQLLFYSVGIGQISSEVPQNLSASRPQDRQFILSSKKLLLSDSGFYLCAWYWGQGTYGYTFGSGTRLTVV.

The J gene is TRBJ1-2, the V gene TRBV7-9; D not certain. V was pared by 7 bases and J by 3 bases, with 15 bases between. This CDR3 spans 14 amino acids. Germline-derived CDR1 and CDR2 are SEHNR and FQNEAQ (reference sequence). The CDR3 protein is CASTLRSADYGYTF. The DNA of the CDR3 is TGTGCCAGCACTCTCAGGTCGGCTGACTATGGCTACACCTTC.

The chain uses TRBV6-5 and TRBJ2-5, with D possibly being TRBD1 (6 bases). With the DNA end fitting TRBJ2-7 better, the J assignment may be wrong. The germline gives CDR1 MNHEY, CDR2 SVGAGI. The CDR3 covers 15 residues. CDR3 protein: CASSYRGRGTYEQYF. The DNA for the CDR3 is TGTGCCAGCAGTTACCGGGGCAGGGGCACCTACGAGCAGTACTTC.

Written as DNA, the CDR3 is TGTGCCAGCAGTGGGACAGGGCACAATGAGCAGTTCTTC. As protein: CASSGTGHNEQFF. The chain recombines TRBV2 with TRBJ2-1, with TRBD1 identical over 8 bases. The V and J ends lost 4 bases and 5 bases, in that order; junction bases with no gene match: 1. The germline CDR1 and CDR2 sequences are SNHLY and FYNNEI. This CDR3 has 13 amino acids.